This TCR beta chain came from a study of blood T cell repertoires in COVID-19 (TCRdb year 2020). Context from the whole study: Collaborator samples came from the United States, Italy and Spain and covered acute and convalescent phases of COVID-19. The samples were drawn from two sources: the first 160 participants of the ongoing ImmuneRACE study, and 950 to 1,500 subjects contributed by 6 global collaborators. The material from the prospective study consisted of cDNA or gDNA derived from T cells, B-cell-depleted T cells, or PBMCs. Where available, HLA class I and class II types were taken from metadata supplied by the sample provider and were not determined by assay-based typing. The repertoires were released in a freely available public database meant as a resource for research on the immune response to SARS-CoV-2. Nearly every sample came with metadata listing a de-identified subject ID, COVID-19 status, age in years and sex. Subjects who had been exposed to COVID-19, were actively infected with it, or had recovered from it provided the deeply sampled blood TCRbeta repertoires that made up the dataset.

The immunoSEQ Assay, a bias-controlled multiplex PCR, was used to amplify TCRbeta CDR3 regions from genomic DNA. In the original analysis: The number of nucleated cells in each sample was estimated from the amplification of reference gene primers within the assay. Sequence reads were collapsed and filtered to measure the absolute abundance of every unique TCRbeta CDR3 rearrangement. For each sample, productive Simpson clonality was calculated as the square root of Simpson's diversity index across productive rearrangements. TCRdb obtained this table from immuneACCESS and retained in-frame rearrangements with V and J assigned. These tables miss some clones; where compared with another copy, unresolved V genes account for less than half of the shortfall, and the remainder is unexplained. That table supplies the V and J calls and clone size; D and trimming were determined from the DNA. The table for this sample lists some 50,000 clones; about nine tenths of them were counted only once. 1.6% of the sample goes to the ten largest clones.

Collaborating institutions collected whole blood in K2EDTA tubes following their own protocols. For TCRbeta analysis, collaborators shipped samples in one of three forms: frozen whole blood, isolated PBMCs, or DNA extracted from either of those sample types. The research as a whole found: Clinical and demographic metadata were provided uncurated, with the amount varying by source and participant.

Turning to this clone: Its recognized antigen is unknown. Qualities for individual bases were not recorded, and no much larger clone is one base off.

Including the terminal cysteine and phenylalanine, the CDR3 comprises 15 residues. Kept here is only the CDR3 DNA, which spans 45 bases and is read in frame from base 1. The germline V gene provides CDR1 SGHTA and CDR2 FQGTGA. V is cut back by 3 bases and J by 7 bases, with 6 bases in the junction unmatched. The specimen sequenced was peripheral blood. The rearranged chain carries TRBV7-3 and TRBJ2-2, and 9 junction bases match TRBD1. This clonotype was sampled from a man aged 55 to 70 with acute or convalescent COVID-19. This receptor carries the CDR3 CASSLRTGESGELFF. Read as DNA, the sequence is TGTGCCAGCAGCTTGAGGACAGGGGAAAGCGGGGAGCTGTTTTTT.